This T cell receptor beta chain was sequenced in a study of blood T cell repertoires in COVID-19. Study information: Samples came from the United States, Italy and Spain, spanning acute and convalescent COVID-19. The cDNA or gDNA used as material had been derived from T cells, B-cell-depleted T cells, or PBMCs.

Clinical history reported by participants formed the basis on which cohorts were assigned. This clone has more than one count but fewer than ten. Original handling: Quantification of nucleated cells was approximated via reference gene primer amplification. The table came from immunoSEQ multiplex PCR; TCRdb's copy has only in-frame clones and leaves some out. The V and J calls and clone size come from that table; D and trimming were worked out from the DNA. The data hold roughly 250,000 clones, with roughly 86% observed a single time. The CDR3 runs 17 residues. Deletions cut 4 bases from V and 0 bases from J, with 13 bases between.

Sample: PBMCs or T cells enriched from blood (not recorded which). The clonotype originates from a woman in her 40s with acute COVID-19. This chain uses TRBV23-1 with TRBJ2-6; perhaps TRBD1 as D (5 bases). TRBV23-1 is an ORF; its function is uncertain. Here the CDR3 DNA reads TGCGCCAGCAGTCTAATGGGGCAGTTCTCTGGGGCCAACGTCCTGACTTTC. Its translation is CASSLMGQFSGANVLTF.